The T cell receptor beta chain under discussion was sequenced for a study of regulatory T cells in long-lasting Graves disease. There are many counts of this clonotype. Documented time point: newly diagnosed GD, antithyroid drugs for less than 3 months. PBMC RNA was the source of the TCR library. V was clipped by 6 bases and J by 7 bases; unmatched bases: 7. The length of the CDR3 is 16 residues. Germline values: CDR1 MNHEY, CDR2 SVGEGT. Arm-PCR of CDR3 regions and iRepertoire HTBI primers were used to build TCR beta libraries. A single record per CDR3 protein comes from TCRdb applying MiXCR to the multiplex PCR reads. The top ten clones hold approximately 12% of a sample with more than 450,000 distinct CDR3 sequences, around 15% of them seen once. The sample was also reused in another study, on T cells in Graves' hyperthyroidism and ophthalmopathy.

This TCR derives from a man between 40 and 49 years old with Graves disease. The sample was peripheral blood mononuclear cells (PBMCs), taken at new diagnosis, from a patient treated with antithyroid drugs. V usage is TRBV6-2 or TRBV6-3 and J usage is TRBJ2-1; TRBD2 agrees at 15 bases. The DNA for the CDR3 is TGTGCCAGCAGGCAAAGGACTAGCGGGAGGGATAATGAGCAGTTCTTC. This gives the protein CASRQRTSGRDNEQFF.